This paragraph covers one T cell receptor beta chain sequence. The target of this receptor is not known. Base qualities were left out, and no much larger clone turns up one base away. This entry belongs to a study of shared clonotypes between healthy human individuals (dated by TCRdb to 2020 to 2022). Broadly, across the study: A couple of women and a few men aged 18 to 49 years were included in the cohort. Per donor, three plates each were used for CD4 naive and CD4 memory, two for CD8 naive, and one for CD8 memory. To estimate repertoire size and how much clonotypes are shared between individuals, the study performed deep sequencing of blood TCR repertoires from about 5 healthy adults. To increase sequencing depth and limit assay-specific biases, different laboratories used diverse techniques to prepare libraries and sequence TCR repertoires. Leukapheresis yielded between about 0.94 and 9.5 billion PBMCs per donor. Results the study describes overall, beyond this receptor: Based on pairwise subsampling, the degree of clonotype sharing among donors was expected to be affected by sequencing depth. Even with the large sequencing depth, rarefaction of the sorted-subset datasets indicated that sequencing was incomplete. Compared with non-shared clonotypes, clonotypes shared by all four sorted-subset donors had higher generation probabilities. Only blood was sampled, and tissue TCR repertoires likely differ from those in blood. Naive subsets generally had larger estimated clonotype richness than memory subsets did. Approximately 4.8% of naive CD4, 3.5% of naive CD8, approximately 2% of memory CD4, and 0.35% to 0.5% of memory CD8 clonotypes were shared across several donors. The genetic and exposure-history diversity represented was limited by the small number of donors.

Healthy HIV-negative adults with no recently reported acute infections or vaccinations were included as donors. Every donor was a Caucasian adult living in Nashville, Tennessee, USA. CD8 memory samples were composed of magnetically selected CD45RO+ cells combined with CCR7-negative CD45RA+ effector memory (TemRA) cells. Blood was collected by leukapheresis, and PBMCs were isolated by Ficoll-Histopaque density gradient centrifugation and then cryopreserved in liquid nitrogen vapor phase. Analytical flow cytometry was used to check the purity and quantity of every magnetically sorted T cell population. Each sorted fraction had its genomic DNA isolated and then quantified by UV absorbance on a Nanodrop 2000c. Using the deep immunoSEQ assay, multiplex PCR amplified TCR CDR3 regions from genomic DNA. Extracted genomic DNA from each cell subset was spread evenly across all wells of several immunoSEQ 96-well plates, with each plate serving as a replicate. For sorted subsets, about 210 ng of genomic DNA, equivalent to some 30,000 T cell genomes, went into each replicate PCR. The purified libraries were quantified using a Qubit 3.0 fluorometer, sized with a Bioanalyzer 2100, and then quantified again using the KAPA Library Quantification kit. Every immunoSEQ 96-well plate was sequenced on a separate single-read 150-cycle Illumina NextSeq 550 flow cell. The paper's data handling went like this. Because only junctional sequences without quality scores were contained in the immunoSEQ output, filtering matching that applied to full-length reads could not be performed. To assign V/J genes and CDR3, sequences were annotated using PyIR, a Python wrapper for IgBLAST v1.9, with IMGT germline references. Reads were removed for weak V/J assignments (E-value above 1e-6), missing CDR3, stop codons, out-of-frame junctions, or ambiguous translated residues. V3J clonotypes were defined by identical inferred V gene, J gene, and CDR3 amino acid sequence. Percentage overlap between repertoires was calculated by dividing the number of shared unique clonotypes by the size of the smaller repertoire. Richness of each repertoire was evaluated using RTK rarefaction, the Chao1 estimator, and Recon v2.1 estimates of unobserved clonotypes. OLGA was used to compute generation probabilities for all TCRbeta clonotypes that the gDNA method yielded from four donors. Imported from immuneACCESS, the table was reduced by TCRdb to in-frame sequences with V and J called. These copies leave out some clones; in studies compared against another copy, an unresolved V gene accounts for under half, and the cause of the remainder is not known. Clone size and the V and J calls come from that table; the DNA yielded D and trimming. This sample holds about 120,000 clones; 68% were observed only once. The ten largest clones capture about a quarter of the sample.

There are 17 amino acids in the CDR3, from cysteine to phenylalanine inclusive. The kept DNA is CDR3 alone, 51 bases in frame from the first base. For CDR1 and CDR2, the germline V gene lists MDHEN and SYDVKM. V has 6 bases trimmed and J has 1 base trimmed; junction bases matching no gene number 12. This chain joins TRBV28 to TRBJ2-3, and 8 junctional nucleotides match TRBD1. This receptor was obtained from a woman between 25 and 40 years old in good health. The sequenced sample was memory CD8+ T cells sorted from blood. What this sample's cell subset or site label stands for: CD45RO+ cells pooled with CCR7-negative TemRA cells. The sequence in DNA is TGTGCCAGCAGCTTACCCCGACAGGGGTTAGGCACAGATACGCAGTATTTT. Translated, this is CASSLPRQGLGTDTQYF.